Sequencing of this T cell receptor (beta chain) was carried out in a study of response to subunit inactivated influenza vaccine. Findings and limits, study-wide: The authors put forward the suggestion that each seasonal influenza vaccination may bring in only a limited number of new T cells.

TCRdb redid the calling of the RT-PCR reads with MiXCR, one entry per CDR3 protein. This table has over 400,000 distinct CDR3 sequences, 13% appearing once. In this sample, this clonotype turned up a few times. Its antigen remains unidentified. Unmatched junction bases numbered 11, after V lost 3 bases and J lost 5 bases. Germline V CDR1 and CDR2: KGHDR, SFDVKD. CDR3 size: 17 residues. The sequencing used PBMCs from blood, collected roughly 45 days after vaccination. This TCR derives from a man between 50 and 59 years old who received an inactivated influenza vaccine. This sequence joins TRBV24-1 and TRBJ2-5, with 10 bases identical to TRBD1. This CDR3 reads CATSDRSRDRGTETQYF. CDR3 coding DNA: TGTGCCACCAGTGATCGTAGCCGGGACAGGGGAACGGAGACCCAGTACTTC.